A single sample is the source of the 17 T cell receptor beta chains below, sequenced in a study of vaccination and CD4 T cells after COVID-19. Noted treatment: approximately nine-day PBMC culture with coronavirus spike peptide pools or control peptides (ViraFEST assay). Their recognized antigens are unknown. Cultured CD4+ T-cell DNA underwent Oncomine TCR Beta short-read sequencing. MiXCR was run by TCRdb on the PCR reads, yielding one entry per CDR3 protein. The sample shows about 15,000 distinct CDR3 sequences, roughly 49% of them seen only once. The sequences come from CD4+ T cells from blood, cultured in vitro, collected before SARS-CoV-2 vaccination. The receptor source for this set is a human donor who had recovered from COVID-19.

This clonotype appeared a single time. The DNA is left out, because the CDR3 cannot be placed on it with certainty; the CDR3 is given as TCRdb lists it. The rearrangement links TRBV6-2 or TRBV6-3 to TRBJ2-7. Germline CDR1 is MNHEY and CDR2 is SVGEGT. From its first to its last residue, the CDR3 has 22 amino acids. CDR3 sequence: CASTNQTSMYLCASTLGYEQYF.

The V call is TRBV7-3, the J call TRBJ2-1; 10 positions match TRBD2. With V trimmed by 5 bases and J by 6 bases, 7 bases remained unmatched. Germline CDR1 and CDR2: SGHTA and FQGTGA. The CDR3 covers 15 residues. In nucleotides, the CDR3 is TGTGCCAGCAGCCATGTAGCGGGAGGCATCAATGAGCAGTTCTTC. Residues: CASSHVAGGINEQFF.

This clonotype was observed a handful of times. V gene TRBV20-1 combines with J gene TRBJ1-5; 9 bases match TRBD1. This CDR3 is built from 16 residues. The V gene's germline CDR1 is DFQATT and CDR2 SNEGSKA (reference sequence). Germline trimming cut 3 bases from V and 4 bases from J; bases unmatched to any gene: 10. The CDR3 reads CSASSAAGTGNQPQHF. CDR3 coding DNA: TGCAGTGCTAGTTCAGCCGCCGGGACAGGGAATCAGCCCCAGCATTTT.

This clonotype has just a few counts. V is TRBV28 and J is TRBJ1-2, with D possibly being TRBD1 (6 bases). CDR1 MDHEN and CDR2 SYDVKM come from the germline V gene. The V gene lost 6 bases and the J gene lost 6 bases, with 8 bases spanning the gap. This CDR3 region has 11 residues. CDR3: CASRRQDGYTF. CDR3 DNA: TGTGCCAGCAGAAGACAGGATGGCTACACCTTC.

CDR3 in amino acids: CSATDMFDQPQHF. The CDR3 nucleotides read TGCAGTGCTACAGACATGTTTGATCAGCCCCAGCATTTT. J is TRBJ1-5 and V is TRBV20-1, with no clear D. V was shortened by 4 bases and J by 5 bases, with 12 bases between the two germline ends. CDR1 is DFQATT, CDR2 SNEGSKA, per germline (reference sequence). The length of the CDR3 is 13 residues.

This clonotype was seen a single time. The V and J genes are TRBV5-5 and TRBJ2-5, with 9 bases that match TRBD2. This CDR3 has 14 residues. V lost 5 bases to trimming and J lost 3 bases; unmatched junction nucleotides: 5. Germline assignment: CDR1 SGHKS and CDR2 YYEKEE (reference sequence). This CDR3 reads CASRASGTKETQYF. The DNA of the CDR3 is TGTGCCAGCAGGGCTAGCGGGACCAAAGAGACCCAGTACTTC.

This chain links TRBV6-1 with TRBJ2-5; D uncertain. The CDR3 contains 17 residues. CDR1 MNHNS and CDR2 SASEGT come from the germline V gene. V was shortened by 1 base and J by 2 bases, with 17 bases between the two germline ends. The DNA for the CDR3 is TGTGCCAGCAGTGAAGTAACACACCCTGCACTACAAGAGACCCAGTACTTC. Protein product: CASSEVTHPALQETQYF.

The CDR3 loop is CATSNRGGSYEQYF. In DNA, the CDR3 is TGTGCCACCAGCAACAGGGGGGGCTCCTACGAGCAGTACTTC. This chain uses TRBV15 with TRBJ2-7, with D possibly matching TRBD1 (8 bases). This CDR3 spans 14 amino acids. Trimming removed 4 bases from V and 0 bases from J, with 10 bases in between. The germline CDR1 and CDR2 sequences are LNHNV and YYDKDF (reference sequence). Together with reference TRBV15 and TRBJ2-7, the CDR3 gives the full variable domain: DAMVIQNPRYQVTQFGKPVTLSCSQTLNHNVMYWYQQKSSQAPKLLFHYYDKDFNNEADTPDNFQSRRPNTSFCFLDIRSPGLGDTAMYLCATSNRGGSYEQYFGPGTRLTVT.

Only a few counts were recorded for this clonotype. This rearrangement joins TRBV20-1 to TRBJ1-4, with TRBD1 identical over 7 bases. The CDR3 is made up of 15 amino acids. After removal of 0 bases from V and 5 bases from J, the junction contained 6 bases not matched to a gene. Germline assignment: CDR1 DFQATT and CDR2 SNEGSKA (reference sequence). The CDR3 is CSARDIGRGNEKLFF. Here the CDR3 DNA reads TGCAGTGCTAGAGATATCGGCAGGGGGAATGAAAAACTGTTTTTT.

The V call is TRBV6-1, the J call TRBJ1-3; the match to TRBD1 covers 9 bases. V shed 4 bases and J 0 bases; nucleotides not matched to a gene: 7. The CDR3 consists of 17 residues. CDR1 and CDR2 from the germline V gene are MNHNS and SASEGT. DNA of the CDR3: TGTGCCAGCAGTGCCAGAGGACAGGGGTACTCTGGAAACACCATATATTTT. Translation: CASSARGQGYSGNTIYF.

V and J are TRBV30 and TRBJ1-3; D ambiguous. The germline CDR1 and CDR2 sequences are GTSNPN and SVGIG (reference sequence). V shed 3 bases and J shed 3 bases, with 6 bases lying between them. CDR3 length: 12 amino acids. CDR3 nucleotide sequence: TGTGCCTGGAGGGGCATTGGAAACACCATATATTTT. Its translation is CAWRGIGNTIYF.

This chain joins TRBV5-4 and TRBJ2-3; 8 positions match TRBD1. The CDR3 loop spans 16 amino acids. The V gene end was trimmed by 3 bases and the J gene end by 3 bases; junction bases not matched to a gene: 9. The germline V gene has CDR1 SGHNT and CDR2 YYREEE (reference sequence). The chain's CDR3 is CASSYRRQGPTDTQYF. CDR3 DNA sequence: TGTGCCAGCAGCTACCGGAGACAGGGGCCTACAGATACGCAGTATTTT.

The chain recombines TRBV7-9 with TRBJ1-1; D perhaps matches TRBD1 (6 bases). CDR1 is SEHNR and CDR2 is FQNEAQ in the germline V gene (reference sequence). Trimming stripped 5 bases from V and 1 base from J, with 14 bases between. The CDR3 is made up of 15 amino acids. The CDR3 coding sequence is TGTGCCAGCAGCCCTAGGGACAAGAGGAACACTGAAGCTTTCTTT. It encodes CASSPRDKRNTEAFF.

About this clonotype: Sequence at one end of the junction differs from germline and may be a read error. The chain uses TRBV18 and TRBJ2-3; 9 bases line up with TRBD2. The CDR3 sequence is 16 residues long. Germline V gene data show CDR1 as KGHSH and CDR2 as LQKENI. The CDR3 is CASSPRTSGPTGTQYF. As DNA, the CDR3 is TGTGCCAGCTCACCTCGTACTAGCGGGCCCACAGGTACGCAGTATTTT. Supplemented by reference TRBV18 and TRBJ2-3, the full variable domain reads NAGVMQNPRHLVRRRGQEARLRCSPMKGHSHVYWYRQLPEEGLKFMVYLQKENIIDESGMPKERFSAEFPKEGPSILRIQQVVRGDSAAYFCASSPRTSGPTGTQYFGPGTRLTVL.

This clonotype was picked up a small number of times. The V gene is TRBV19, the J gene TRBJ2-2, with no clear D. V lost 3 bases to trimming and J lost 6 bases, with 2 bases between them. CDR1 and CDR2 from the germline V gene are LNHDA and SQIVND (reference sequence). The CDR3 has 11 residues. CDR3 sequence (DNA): TGTGCCAGTAGTATTTCCGGGGAGCTGTTTTTT. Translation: CASSISGELFF.

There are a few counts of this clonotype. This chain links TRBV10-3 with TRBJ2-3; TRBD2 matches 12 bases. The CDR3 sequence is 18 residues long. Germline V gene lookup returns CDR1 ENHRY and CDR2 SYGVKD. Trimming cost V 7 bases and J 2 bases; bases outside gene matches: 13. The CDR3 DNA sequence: TGTGCCATCATGAAGCCGGGACTAGCGGGTCGTCACACAGATACGCAGTATTTT. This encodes CAIMKPGLAGRHTDTQYF.

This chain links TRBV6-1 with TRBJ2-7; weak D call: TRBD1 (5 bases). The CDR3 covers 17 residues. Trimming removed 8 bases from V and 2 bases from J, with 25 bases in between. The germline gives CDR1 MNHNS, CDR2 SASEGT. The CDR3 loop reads CASVSVLATGDTYEQYF. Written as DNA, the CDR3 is TGTGCCAGCGTATCAGTTCTGGCCACAGGCGATACCTACGAGCAGTACTTC.